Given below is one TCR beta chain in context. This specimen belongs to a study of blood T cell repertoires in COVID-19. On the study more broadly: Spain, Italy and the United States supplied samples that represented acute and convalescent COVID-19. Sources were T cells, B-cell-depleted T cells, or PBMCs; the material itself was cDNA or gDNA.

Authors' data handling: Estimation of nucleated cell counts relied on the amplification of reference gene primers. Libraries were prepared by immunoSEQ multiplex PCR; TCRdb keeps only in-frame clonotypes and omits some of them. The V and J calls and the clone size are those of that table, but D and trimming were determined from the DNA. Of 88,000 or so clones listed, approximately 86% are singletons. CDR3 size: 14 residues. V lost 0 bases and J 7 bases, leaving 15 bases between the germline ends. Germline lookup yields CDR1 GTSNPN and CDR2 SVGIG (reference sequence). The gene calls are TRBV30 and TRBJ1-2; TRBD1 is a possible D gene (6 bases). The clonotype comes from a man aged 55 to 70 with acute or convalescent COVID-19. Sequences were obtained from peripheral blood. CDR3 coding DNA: TGTGCCTGGAGTGTACCGGGGCAGGGGTTTGGCTACACCTTC. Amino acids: CAWSVPGQGFGYTF.